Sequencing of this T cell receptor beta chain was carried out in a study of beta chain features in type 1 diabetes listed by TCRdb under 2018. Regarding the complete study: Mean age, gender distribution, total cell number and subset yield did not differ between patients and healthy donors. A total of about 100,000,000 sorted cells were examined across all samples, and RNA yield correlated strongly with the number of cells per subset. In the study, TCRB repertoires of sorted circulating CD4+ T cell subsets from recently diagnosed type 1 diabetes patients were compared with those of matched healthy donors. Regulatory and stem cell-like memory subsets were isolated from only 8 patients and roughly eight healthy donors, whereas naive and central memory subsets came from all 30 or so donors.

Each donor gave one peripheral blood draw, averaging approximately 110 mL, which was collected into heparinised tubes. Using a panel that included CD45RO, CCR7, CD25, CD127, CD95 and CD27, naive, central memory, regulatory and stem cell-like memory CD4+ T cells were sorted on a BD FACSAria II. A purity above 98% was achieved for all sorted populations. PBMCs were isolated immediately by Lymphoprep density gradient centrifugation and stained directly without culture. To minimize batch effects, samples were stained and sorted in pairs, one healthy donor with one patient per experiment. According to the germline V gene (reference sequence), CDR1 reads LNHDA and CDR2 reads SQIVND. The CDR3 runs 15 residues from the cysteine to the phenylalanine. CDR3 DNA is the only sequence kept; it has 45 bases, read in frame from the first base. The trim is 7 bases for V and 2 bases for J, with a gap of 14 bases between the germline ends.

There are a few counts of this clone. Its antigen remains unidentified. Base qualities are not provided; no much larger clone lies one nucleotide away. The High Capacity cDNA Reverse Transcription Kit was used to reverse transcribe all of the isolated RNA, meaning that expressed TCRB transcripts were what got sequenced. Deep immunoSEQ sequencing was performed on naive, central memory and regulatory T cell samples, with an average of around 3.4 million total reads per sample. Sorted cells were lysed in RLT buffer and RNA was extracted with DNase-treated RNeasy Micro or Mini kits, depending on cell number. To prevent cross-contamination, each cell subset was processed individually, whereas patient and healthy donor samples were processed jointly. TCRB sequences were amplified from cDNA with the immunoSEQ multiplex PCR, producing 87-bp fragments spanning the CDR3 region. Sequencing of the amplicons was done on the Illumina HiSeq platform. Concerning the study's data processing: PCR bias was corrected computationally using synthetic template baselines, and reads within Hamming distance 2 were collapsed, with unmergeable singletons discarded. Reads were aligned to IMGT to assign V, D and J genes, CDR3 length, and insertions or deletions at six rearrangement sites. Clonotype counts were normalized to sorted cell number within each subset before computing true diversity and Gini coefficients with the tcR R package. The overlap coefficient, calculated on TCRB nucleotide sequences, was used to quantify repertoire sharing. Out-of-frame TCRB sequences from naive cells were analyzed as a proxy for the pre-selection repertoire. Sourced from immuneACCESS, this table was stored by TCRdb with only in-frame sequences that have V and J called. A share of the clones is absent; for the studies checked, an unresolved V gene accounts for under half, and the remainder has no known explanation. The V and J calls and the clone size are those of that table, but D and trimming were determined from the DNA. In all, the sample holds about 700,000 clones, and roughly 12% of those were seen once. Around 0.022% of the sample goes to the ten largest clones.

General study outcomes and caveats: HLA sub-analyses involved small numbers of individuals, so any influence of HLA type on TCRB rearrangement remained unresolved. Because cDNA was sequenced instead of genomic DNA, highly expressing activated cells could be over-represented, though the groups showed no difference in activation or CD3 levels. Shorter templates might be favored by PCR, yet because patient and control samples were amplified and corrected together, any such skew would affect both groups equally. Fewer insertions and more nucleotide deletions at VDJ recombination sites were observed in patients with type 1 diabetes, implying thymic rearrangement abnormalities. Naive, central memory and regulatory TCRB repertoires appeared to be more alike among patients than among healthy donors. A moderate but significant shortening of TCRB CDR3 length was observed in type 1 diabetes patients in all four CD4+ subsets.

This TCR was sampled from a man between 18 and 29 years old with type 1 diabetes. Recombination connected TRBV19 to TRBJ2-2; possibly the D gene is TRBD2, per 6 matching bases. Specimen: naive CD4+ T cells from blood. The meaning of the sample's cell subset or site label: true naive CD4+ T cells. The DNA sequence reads TGTGCCAGTATCACTGGGGACTTTAACACCGGGGAGCTGTTTTTT. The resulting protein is CASITGDFNTGELFF.